Listed below are T cell receptor beta chains from one sample, sequenced in a study of T cells in localized non-small cell lung cancer. TCRdb's table, derived via immunoSEQ multiplex PCR, lists solely in-frame clones and lacks some. The sample contains tens of thousands of clones, around 86% of which appear only once. The sequenced sample was peripheral blood, obtained before any cancer treatment. The receptors shown here come from a man between 18 and 49 years old with stage I lung adenocarcinoma. Both conserved end residues are part of each CDR3. A D gene is named only where the DNA matches it firmly. Where a row states a size, it is once, few, many or the class of an expanded clone; other rows omit it.

CDR3 protein: CATSRDRGTYEQYF
CDR3 DNA: TGTGCCACCAGTCGGGACAGGGGGACCTACGAGCAGTACTTC
J gene: TRBJ2-7
D gene: TRBD1
V gene: TRBV15
clone size: few

CDR3 protein: CASSFGGTDQETQYF
CDR3 DNA: TGTGCCAGCAGTTTTGGGGGGACAGACCAAGAGACCCAGTACTTC
J gene: TRBJ2-5
D gene: .
V gene: TRBV27
clone size: .

CDR3 protein: CASSERGFGETQYF
CDR3 DNA: TGTGCCAGCAGTGAGCGAGGGTTCGGAGAGACCCAGTACTTC
J gene: TRBJ2-5
D gene: .
V gene: TRBV25-1
clone size: .

CDR3 protein: CAWSVEVGGYTF
CDR3 DNA: TGTGCCTGGAGCGTGGAGGTTGGGGGCTACACCTTC
J gene: TRBJ1-2
D gene: .
V gene: TRBV30
clone size: .

CDR3 protein: CASSQDLERGTNTEAFF
CDR3 DNA: TGCGCCAGCAGCCAAGATTTGGAGAGGGGAACGAACACTGAAGCTTTCTTT
J gene: TRBJ1-1
D gene: .
V gene: TRBV4-3
clone size: .

CDR3 protein: CASSLGAGYTF
CDR3 DNA: TGTGCCAGCAGCTTAGGGGCAGGCTACACCTTC
J gene: TRBJ1-2
D gene: .
V gene: TRBV7-9
clone size: .

CDR3 protein: CASSELIGAGGQETQYF
CDR3 DNA: TGTGCCAGCAGTGAATTAATCGGGGCGGGGGGCCAAGAGACCCAGTACTTC
J gene: TRBJ2-5
D gene: TRBD2
V gene: TRBV6-1
clone size: .

CDR3 protein: CASSQAVSGTEAFF
CDR3 DNA: TGCGCCAGCAGCCAAGCTGTCTCTGGGACTGAAGCTTTCTTT
J gene: TRBJ1-1
D gene: .
V gene: TRBV4-3
clone size: .

CDR3 protein: CASSEQGLRAISPLHF
CDR3 DNA: TGTGCCAGCAGTGAACAGGGGCTACGTGCAATTTCACCCCTCCACTTT
J gene: TRBJ1-6
D gene: .
V gene: TRBV2
clone size: .

CDR3 protein: CASRGQGVSNQPQHF
CDR3 DNA: TGTGCCAGCAGGGGACAGGGGGTTAGCAATCAGCCCCAGCATTTT
J gene: TRBJ1-5
D gene: TRBD1
V gene: TRBV27
clone size: .

CDR3 protein: CASSPTGASYEQYF
CDR3 DNA: TGCGCCAGCAGCCCGACGGGGGCCTCCTACGAGCAGTACTTC
J gene: TRBJ2-7
D gene: .
V gene: TRBV4-1
clone size: .

CDR3 protein: CASSLIGAGGYTF
CDR3 DNA: TGTGCCAGCAGCTTAATAGGGGCTGGTGGCTACACCTTC
J gene: TRBJ1-2
D gene: .
V gene: TRBV7-2
clone size: .

CDR3 protein: CASSLNSVTGELFF
CDR3 DNA: TGTGCCAGCAGCTTAAACTCGGTAACCGGGGAGCTGTTTTTT
J gene: TRBJ2-2
D gene: .
V gene: TRBV7-2
clone size: .

CDR3 protein: CASDRGTGAYNSPLHF
CDR3 DNA: TGTGCCAGCGACCGGGGGACAGGGGCCTATAATTCACCCCTCCACTTT
J gene: TRBJ1-6
D gene: TRBD1
V gene: TRBV9
clone size: .

CDR3 protein: CASSLEQNNYGYTF
CDR3 DNA: TGTGCCAGCAGCTTGGAACAAAATAACTATGGCTACACCTTC
J gene: TRBJ1-2
D gene: .
V gene: TRBV5-5
clone size: .

CDR3 protein: CASSETLGGEKLFF
CDR3 DNA: TGTGCCAGCAGCGAGACCCTTGGCGGTGAAAAACTGTTTTTT
J gene: TRBJ1-4
D gene: .
V gene: TRBV18
clone size: .

CDR3 protein: CASSQGGAGQPQHF
CDR3 DNA: TGTGCCAGCAGCCAGGGCGGAGCCGGTCAGCCCCAGCATTTT
J gene: TRBJ1-5
D gene: .
V gene: TRBV7-8
clone size: .

CDR3 protein: CASSIDHRGTEAFF
CDR3 DNA: TGTGCCAGTAGTATAGATCACCGGGGCACTGAAGCTTTCTTT
J gene: TRBJ1-1
D gene: .
V gene: TRBV19
clone size: .

CDR3 protein: CASSWTGFYQPQHF
CDR3 DNA: TGTGCCAGCAGCTGGACAGGGTTTTATCAGCCCCAGCATTTT
J gene: TRBJ1-5
D gene: TRBD1
V gene: TRBV7-2
clone size: few

CDR3 protein: CASRGGNEQYF
CDR3 DNA: TGTGCCAGCAGGGGGGGGAACGAGCAGTACTTC
J gene: TRBJ2-7
D gene: TRBD2
V gene: TRBV4-2
clone size: .

CDR3 protein: CAWSTGTDYEQYF
CDR3 DNA: TGTGCCTGGAGCACCGGGACGGACTACGAGCAGTACTTC
J gene: TRBJ2-7
D gene: .
V gene: TRBV30
clone size: .

CDR3 protein: CASSARTDQETQYF
CDR3 DNA: TGCGCCAGCAGCGCCCGGACGGACCAAGAGACCCAGTACTTC
J gene: TRBJ2-5
D gene: .
V gene: TRBV5-1
clone size: .

CDR3 protein: CASSYSSQNQPQHF
CDR3 DNA: TGTGCCAGCAGTTACTCGTCACAAAATCAGCCCCAGCATTTT
J gene: TRBJ1-5
D gene: .
V gene: TRBV6-5
clone size: .

CDR3 protein: CASSLTGTLARETQYF
CDR3 DNA: TGCGCCAGCAGCTTAACCGGGACCTTGGCAAGAGAGACCCAGTACTTC
J gene: TRBJ2-5
D gene: .
V gene: TRBV5-1
clone size: once

CDR3 protein: CASSLEASGSTDTQYF
CDR3 DNA: TGTGCCAGCAGCTTAGAGGCTAGCGGTAGCACAGATACGCAGTATTTT
J gene: TRBJ2-3
D gene: TRBD2
V gene: TRBV7-8
clone size: .

CDR3 protein: CASSTLGRPNYGYTF
CDR3 DNA: TGTGCCAGCAGTACTCTAGGACGGCCGAACTATGGCTACACCTTC
J gene: TRBJ1-2
D gene: .
V gene: TRBV28
clone size: .

CDR3 protein: CASSPDGAYGYTF
CDR3 DNA: TGTGCCAGCTCACCGGATGGCGCGTATGGCTACACCTTC
J gene: TRBJ1-2
D gene: .
V gene: TRBV18
clone size: .

CDR3 protein: CASSLGQGLNQPQHF
CDR3 DNA: TGTGCCAGCAGTTTAGGGCAGGGTTTGAATCAGCCCCAGCATTTT
J gene: TRBJ1-5
D gene: .
V gene: TRBV28
clone size: .

CDR3 protein: CASSENARKETQYF
CDR3 DNA: TGTGCCAGCAGTGAAAACGCCAGGAAAGAGACCCAGTACTTC
J gene: TRBJ2-5
D gene: .
V gene: TRBV6-1
clone size: .

CDR3 protein: CASSYSEGVEAFF
CDR3 DNA: TGTGCCAGCAGTTACTCGGAGGGGGTTGAAGCTTTCTTT
J gene: TRBJ1-1
D gene: .
V gene: TRBV6-5
clone size: .

CDR3 protein: CASSLSGGFAHNEQYF
CDR3 DNA: TGTGCCAGCAGCTTAAGTGGAGGGTTTGCCCACAACGAGCAGTACTTC
J gene: TRBJ2-7
D gene: .
V gene: TRBV11-2
clone size: .

CDR3 protein: CASSSELASGELFF
CDR3 DNA: TGTGCCAGCAGCTCCGAGCTAGCATCAGGGGAGCTGTTTTTT
J gene: TRBJ2-2
D gene: .
V gene: TRBV7-3
clone size: .

CDR3 protein: CASSSLGRQINSPLHF
CDR3 DNA: TGTGCCAGCAGCTCCCTCGGTCGGCAGATTAATTCACCCCTCCACTTT
J gene: TRBJ1-6
D gene: .
V gene: TRBV5-6
clone size: .

CDR3 protein: CASSLYMEDTQYF
CDR3 DNA: TGTGCCAGCAGTTTATACATGGAAGATACGCAGTATTTT
J gene: TRBJ2-3
D gene: .
V gene: TRBV27
clone size: .

CDR3 protein: CASSVGGYTDTQYF
CDR3 DNA: TGTGCCAGCAGCGTAGGCGGTTACACAGATACGCAGTATTTT
J gene: TRBJ2-3
D gene: .
V gene: TRBV9
clone size: .

CDR3 protein: CASSPPNHGGNTEAFF
CDR3 DNA: TGTGCCAGCTCACCACCAAATCATGGGGGGAACACTGAAGCTTTCTTT
J gene: TRBJ1-1
D gene: .
V gene: TRBV18
clone size: .

CDR3 protein: CASSRPSAGGSKQFF
CDR3 DNA: TGTGCCAGCAGCCGACCCTCCGCGGGGGGGTCGAAGCAGTTCTTC
J gene: TRBJ2-1
D gene: TRBD2
V gene: TRBV11-2
clone size: .

CDR3 protein: CASSLAGLAGVAGELFF
CDR3 DNA: TGCGCCAGCAGCTTGGCGGGACTAGCGGGGGTTGCCGGGGAGCTGTTTTTT
J gene: TRBJ2-2
D gene: TRBD2
V gene: TRBV5-1
clone size: .

CDR3 protein: CASSRDRGQGNIQYF
CDR3 DNA: TGTGCCAGCAGCCGGGACAGGGGGCAGGGAAACATTCAGTACTTC
J gene: TRBJ2-4
D gene: TRBD1
V gene: TRBV5-4
clone size: once

CDR3 protein: CASSAGQGEQFF
CDR3 DNA: TGTGCCAGCTCTGCAGGGCAGGGTGAGCAGTTCTTC
J gene: TRBJ2-1
D gene: .
V gene: TRBV9
clone size: .

CDR3 protein: CATEPNGYGYTF
CDR3 DNA: TGTGCCACTGAACCAAACGGGTATGGCTACACCTTC
J gene: TRBJ1-2
D gene: .
V gene: TRBV19
clone size: once